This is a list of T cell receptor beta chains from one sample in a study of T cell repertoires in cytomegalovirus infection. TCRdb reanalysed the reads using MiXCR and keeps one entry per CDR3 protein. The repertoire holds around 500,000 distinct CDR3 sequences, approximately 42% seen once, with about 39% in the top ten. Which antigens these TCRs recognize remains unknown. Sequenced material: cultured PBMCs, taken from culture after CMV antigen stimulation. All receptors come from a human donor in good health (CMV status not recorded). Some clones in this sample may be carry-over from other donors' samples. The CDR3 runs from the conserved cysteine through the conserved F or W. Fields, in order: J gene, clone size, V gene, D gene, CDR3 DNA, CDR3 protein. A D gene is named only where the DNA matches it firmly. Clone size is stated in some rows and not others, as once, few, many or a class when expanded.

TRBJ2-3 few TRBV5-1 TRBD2 TGCGCCAGCAGCAAGGGGACAGGGAATGATAGCGGGAGGGCCAGGTATTTT CASSKGTGNDSGRARYF
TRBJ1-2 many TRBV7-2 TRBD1 TGTGCCAGCAGCCCAGGGGGACAGGGAGGCTATGGCTACACCTTC CASSPGGQGGYGYTF
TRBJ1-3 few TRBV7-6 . TGTGCCAGCAGCTCCCCCGGGACACTTGGAAACACCATATATTTT CASSSPGTLGNTIYF
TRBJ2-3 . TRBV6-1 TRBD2 TGTGCCAGCAGTGAAATTGGGGGACTAGAGGTAACAGATACGCAGTATTTT CASSEIGGLEVTDTQYF
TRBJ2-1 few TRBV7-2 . TGTGCCAGCAGCTCAGGAGACCCAAAGTACAATGAGCAGTTCTTC CASSSGDPKYNEQFF
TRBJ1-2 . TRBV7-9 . TGTGCCAGCATAAGGACACCTAACTATGGCTACACCTTC CASIRTPNYGYTF
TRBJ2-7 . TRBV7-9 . TGTGCCAGCAGCTTCTCAGGGAGAAGCTACGAGCAGTACTTC CASSFSGRSYEQYF
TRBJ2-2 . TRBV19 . TGTGCCAGTAGTATAGATCCGACATACACCGGGGAGCTGTTTTTT CASSIDPTYTGELFF
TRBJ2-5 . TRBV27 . TGTGCTACCTCAGAGGGTTGGGGGGCAGAGACCCAGTACTTC CATSEGWGAETQYF
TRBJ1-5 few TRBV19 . TGTGCCAGTAGTATTTCCGATCAGCCCCAGCATTTT CASSISDQPQHF